What follows are 7 T cell receptor beta chains derived from one specimen sequenced in a study of T-cell reconstitution after alpha-beta-depleted transplantation in children. For TCRbeta, the library was prepared with unique molecular identifiers. Each CDR3 protein gets one entry after TCRdb re-called the PCR reads with MiXCR. The table records around 250,000 distinct CDR3 sequences, roughly 26% of them present only once. The sample here was PBMCs, taken before TCRalphabeta/CD19-depleted stem cell transplant. The receptors were sampled from a girl under 10 years old with Fanconi anemia, due to receive a stem cell transplant.

The table lists this clonotype with many counts. The chain couples TRBV11-1 to TRBJ2-2; 8 bases line up with TRBD2. The CDR3 is 17 amino acids. Germline CDR1 and CDR2: SGHAT and FQDESV (reference sequence). Unmatched junction bases numbered 10, after V lost 3 bases and J lost 4 bases. CDR3 DNA: TGTGCCAGCAGCTTCAGACCCGGGACTAGAGTCACCGGGGAGCTGTTTTTT. Its protein product is CASSFRPGTRVTGELFF.

This clonotype has ten or more counts. The chain has TRBV20-1 and TRBJ2-1; TRBD1 agrees at 7 bases. Germline loops: CDR1 DFQATT, CDR2 SNEGSKA (reference sequence). This CDR3 is built from 16 residues. J was trimmed by 3 bases and V by 0 bases; bases with no gene match: 8. As DNA, the CDR3 is TGCAGTGCTAGAGAGGCCGGGACAGCTTACTACAATGAGCAGTTCTTC. It is translated as CSAREAGTAYYNEQFF.

This clonotype was observed at least ten times. For the CDR3, the DNA is TGCAGCGTTGCCCCGGGACAGGGACATGGCTACACCTTC. This sequence encodes CSVAPGQGHGYTF. The V call is TRBV29-1, the J call TRBJ1-2; 9 bases align to TRBD1. The CDR3 spans 13 residues. Trimming took 4 bases from V and 6 from J; bases not matched to a gene: 6. The V gene's germline CDR1 is SQVTM and CDR2 ANQGSEA.

The chain's CDR3 is CASSPGQGAGEQYF. The CDR3 DNA sequence: TGTGCCAGTTCCCCGGGACAGGGGGCGGGGGAGCAGTACTTC. The J gene is TRBJ2-7, the V gene TRBV4-2, with 12 nucleotides matching TRBD1. Trimming took 9 bases from V and 7 from J; bases not matched to a gene: 10. This CDR3 spans 14 amino acids. From germline, CDR1 is LGHNA and CDR2 YNFKEQ.

J is TRBJ2-5 and V is TRBV7-2; a possible D gene is TRBD2 (6 bases). The CDR3 spans 13 residues. Trimming removed 5 bases at V and 5 bases at J, with 12 bases between. The germline V gene encodes CDR1 SGHTA and CDR2 FQGNSA. CDR3 region: CASSNVRGETQYF. DNA of the CDR3: TGTGCCAGCAGCAACGTTCGGGGGGAGACCCAGTACTTC.

This clonotype was seen a handful of times. The chain links TRBV28 to TRBJ2-5; a weak D match, TRBD2 (6 bases). Per germline, CDR1 MDHEN and CDR2 SYDVKM. CDR3 length equals 14 residues. This CDR3 is CAAAGSRARETQYF. CDR3 in DNA: TGTGCAGCGGCGGGGAGCAGGGCCCGAGAGACCCAGTACTTC.

The chain employs TRBV5-1 and TRBJ2-1; 10 bases are shared with TRBD2. The germline V gene encodes CDR1 SGHRS and CDR2 YFSETQ. The junction had 7 bases not matched to a gene; V was cut back by 1 base and J by 3 bases. This CDR3 has 17 residues. CDR3: CASSLTASGGYYNEQFF. CDR3 nucleotides: TGCGCCAGCAGCTTGACGGCTAGCGGGGGTTACTACAATGAGCAGTTCTTC.